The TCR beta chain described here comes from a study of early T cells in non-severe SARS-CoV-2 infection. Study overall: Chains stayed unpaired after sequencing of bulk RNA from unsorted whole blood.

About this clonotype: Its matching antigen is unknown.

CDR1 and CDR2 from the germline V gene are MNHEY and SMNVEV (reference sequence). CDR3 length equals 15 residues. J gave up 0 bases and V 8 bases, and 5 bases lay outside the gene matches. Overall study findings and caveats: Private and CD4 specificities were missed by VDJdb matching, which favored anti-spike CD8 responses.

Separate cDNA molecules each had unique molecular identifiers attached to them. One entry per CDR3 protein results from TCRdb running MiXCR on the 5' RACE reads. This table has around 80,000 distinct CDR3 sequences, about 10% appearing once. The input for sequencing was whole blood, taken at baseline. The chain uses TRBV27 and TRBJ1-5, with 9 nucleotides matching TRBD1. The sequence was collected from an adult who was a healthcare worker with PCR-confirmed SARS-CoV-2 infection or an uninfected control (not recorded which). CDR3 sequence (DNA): TGTGCCAGCGGGACAGGGATTTATAGCAATCAGCCCCAGCATTTT. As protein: CASGTGIYSNQPQHF.